The clone carrying this TCR beta chain has ten or more counts. The data were obtained in a study of Graves' ophthalmopathy and Graves' hyperthyroidism. Using RNA transcripts, the TCR beta CDR3 regions were amplified. The library came from an HTBI-primed first-round RT-PCR and a second-round multiplex PCR. Using its own MiXCR run on the multiplex PCR reads, TCRdb lists one record per CDR3 protein. The table has over 650,000 distinct CDR3 sequences, roughly 41% seen once. V dropped 6 bases and J dropped 7 bases, with 18 bases sitting between them. The CDR3 is 15 amino acids. CDR1 ENHRY and CDR2 SYGVKD come from the germline V gene.

V is TRBV10-3 and J is TRBJ2-2; D is undetermined. The origin of this receptor is an adult man with Graves' ophthalmopathy. Sequenced: peripheral blood. The DNA of the CDR3 is TGTGCCATCAGAGCTTACTCGGAACGGGTCGGGGAGCTGTTTTTT. It is translated as CAIRAYSERVGELFF.